Listed below are T cell receptor beta chains from one sample, sequenced in a study of beta chain features in type 1 diabetes. Sequencing used immunoSEQ multiplex PCR; TCRdb keeps in-frame clones, though not all of them. This sample has hundreds of thousands of clones; around 15% occur once, and the top ten carry 0.022%. Material: naive CD4+ T cells from blood. The source is a man between 18 and 29 years old with type 1 diabetes. The CDR3 runs from the conserved cysteine through the conserved F or W. Each record gives: J gene, D gene, V gene, clone size, CDR3 DNA, CDR3 protein. D genes are given only for firm matches. The listing skips clone size in some rows; elsewhere it reads once, few, many or a size class.

j_gene: TRBJ2-3
d_gene: NA
v_gene: TRBV7-8
abundance: few
CDR3nt: TGTGCCAGCAGCTTAGCGACAGATACGCAGTATTTT
CDR3aa: CASSLATDTQYF

j_gene: TRBJ1-4
d_gene: NA
v_gene: TRBV30
abundance: few
CDR3nt: TGTGCCACCTATACAGGGTCTGAAAAACTGTTTTTT
CDR3aa: CATYTGSEKLFF

j_gene: TRBJ2-5
d_gene: NA
v_gene: TRBV15
abundance: NA
CDR3nt: TGTGCCACCAGCAGAGAACGGGAAGAGACCCAGTACTTC
CDR3aa: CATSREREETQYF

j_gene: TRBJ1-6
d_gene: NA
v_gene: TRBV7-9
abundance: many
CDR3nt: TGTGCCAGCAGGCCACCCTTTTGGGGACCCCTCCACTTT
CDR3aa: CASRPPFWGPLHF

j_gene: TRBJ1-4
d_gene: NA
v_gene: TRBV7-2
abundance: few
CDR3nt: TGTGCCAGCAGCTTATCGGATAATGAAAAACTGTTTTTT
CDR3aa: CASSLSDNEKLFF

j_gene: TRBJ1-1
d_gene: TRBD1
v_gene: TRBV6-5
abundance: few
CDR3nt: TGTGCCAGCAGCCAGGGACAGGTGAACACTGAAGCTTTCTTT
CDR3aa: CASSQGQVNTEAFF

j_gene: TRBJ2-1
d_gene: TRBD1
v_gene: TRBV5-1
abundance: NA
CDR3nt: TGCGCCAGCAGCTCCACAGGGGCTTCGTACAATGAGCAGTTCTTC
CDR3aa: CASSSTGASYNEQFF

j_gene: TRBJ2-7
d_gene: TRBD1
v_gene: TRBV25-1
abundance: NA
CDR3nt: TGTGCCAGCAGTTGGGACAGGGACTCCTACGAGCAGTACTTC
CDR3aa: CASSWDRDSYEQYF

j_gene: TRBJ1-2
d_gene: TRBD1
v_gene: TRBV2
abundance: NA
CDR3nt: TGTGCCAGCAGTGGACGGGACAGTGATTATGGCTACACCTTC
CDR3aa: CASSGRDSDYGYTF

j_gene: TRBJ2-7
d_gene: NA
v_gene: TRBV10-3
abundance: few
CDR3nt: TGTGCCATCAGTGGGGGCCAGGGGAGCGAGCAGTACTTC
CDR3aa: CAISGGQGSEQYF

j_gene: TRBJ2-5
d_gene: TRBD2
v_gene: TRBV2
abundance: few
CDR3nt: TGTGCCAGCAACCTAGCGGGGACAGAGACCCAGTACTTC
CDR3aa: CASNLAGTETQYF

j_gene: TRBJ2-7
d_gene: NA
v_gene: TRBV5-1
abundance: NA
CDR3nt: TGCGCCAGCAGCCCCGACAACTCCTACGAGCAGTACTTC
CDR3aa: CASSPDNSYEQYF

j_gene: TRBJ2-1
d_gene: NA
v_gene: TRBV5-6
abundance: few
CDR3nt: TGTGCCAGCAGCTTCCCCTCGGGCTCCAATGAGCAGTTCTTC
CDR3aa: CASSFPSGSNEQFF

j_gene: TRBJ2-1
d_gene: NA
v_gene: TRBV30
abundance: few
CDR3nt: TGTGCCTGGAGTGGGCCGGGGGCATCGGAGAGAAATGAGCAGTTCTTC
CDR3aa: CAWSGPGASERNEQFF

j_gene: TRBJ1-2
d_gene: NA
v_gene: TRBV10-3
abundance: NA
CDR3nt: TGTGCCATCAGTCCGATGATGCGGGGGGCTGAGGACTATGGCTACACCTTC
CDR3aa: CAISPMMRGAEDYGYTF

j_gene: TRBJ2-6
d_gene: NA
v_gene: TRBV19
abundance: few
CDR3nt: TGTGCCAGTATATCGACCGATTCTGGGGCCAACGTCCTGACTTTC
CDR3aa: CASISTDSGANVLTF

j_gene: TRBJ1-5
d_gene: NA
v_gene: TRBV2
abundance: NA
CDR3nt: TGTGCCAGCCGGGTCACCAATCAGCCCCAGCATTTT
CDR3aa: CASRVTNQPQHF

j_gene: TRBJ1-1
d_gene: NA
v_gene: TRBV7-2
abundance: NA
CDR3nt: TGTGCCAGCAGCTTACCAGGCACTGAAGCTTTCTTT
CDR3aa: CASSLPGTEAFF

j_gene: TRBJ2-1
d_gene: NA
v_gene: TRBV2
abundance: NA
CDR3nt: TGTGCCACTACCGTTGAGGATGAGCAGTTCTTC
CDR3aa: CATTVEDEQFF

j_gene: TRBJ1-1
d_gene: NA
v_gene: TRBV5-6
abundance: few
CDR3nt: TGTGCCAGCAGCTTGCGAGTGAACACTGAAGCTTTCTTT
CDR3aa: CASSLRVNTEAFF

j_gene: TRBJ1-5
d_gene: NA
v_gene: TRBV6-1
abundance: few
CDR3nt: TGTGCCAGCAACCGAAACAGGGCGGGCAATCAGCCCCAGCATTTT
CDR3aa: CASNRNRAGNQPQHF

j_gene: TRBJ2-2
d_gene: NA
v_gene: TRBV4-1
abundance: few
CDR3nt: TGCGCCAGCAGCCCCGAGCGTACCACCGGGGAGCTGTTTTTT
CDR3aa: CASSPERTTGELFF

j_gene: TRBJ1-6
d_gene: NA
v_gene: TRBV6-1
abundance: NA
CDR3nt: TGTGCCAGCAGTGAACTGGGCAATTCACCCCTCCACTTT
CDR3aa: CASSELGNSPLHF

j_gene: TRBJ1-1
d_gene: NA
v_gene: TRBV21-1
abundance: few
CDR3nt: TGTGCCAGCAGCCCCCTCGGTGGCTTAAACACTGAAGCTTTCTTT
CDR3aa: CASSPLGGLNTEAFF

j_gene: TRBJ1-6
d_gene: NA
v_gene: TRBV5-6
abundance: NA
CDR3nt: TGTGCCAGCAGCCCGGCGGCAGTGTATAATTCACCCCTCCACTTT
CDR3aa: CASSPAAVYNSPLHF

j_gene: TRBJ1-2
d_gene: TRBD1
v_gene: TRBV30
abundance: NA
CDR3nt: TGTGCCTGGAGTGGGCAGGGGGCCTATGGCTACACCTTC
CDR3aa: CAWSGQGAYGYTF